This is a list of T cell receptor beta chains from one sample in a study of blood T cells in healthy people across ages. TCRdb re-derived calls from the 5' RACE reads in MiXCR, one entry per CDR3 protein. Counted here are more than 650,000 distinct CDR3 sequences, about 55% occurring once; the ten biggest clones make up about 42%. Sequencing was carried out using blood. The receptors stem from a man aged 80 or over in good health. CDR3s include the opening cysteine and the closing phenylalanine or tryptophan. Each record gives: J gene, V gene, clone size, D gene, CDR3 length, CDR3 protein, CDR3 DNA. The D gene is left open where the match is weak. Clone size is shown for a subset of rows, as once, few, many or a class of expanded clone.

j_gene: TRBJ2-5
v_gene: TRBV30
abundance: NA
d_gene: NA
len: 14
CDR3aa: CAWSVVGLQETQYF
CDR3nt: TGTGCCTGGAGTGTAGTAGGGTTACAAGAGACCCAGTACTTC

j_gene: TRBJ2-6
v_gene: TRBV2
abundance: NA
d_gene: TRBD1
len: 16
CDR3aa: CASSGQGRLGANVLTF
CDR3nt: TGTGCCAGCAGCGGACAGGGAAGATTGGGGGCCAACGTCCTGACTTTC

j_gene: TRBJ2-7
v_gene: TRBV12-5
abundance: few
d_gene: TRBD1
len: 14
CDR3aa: CASTRDSILYEQYF
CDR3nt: TGTGCTAGTACCCGGGACAGTATCCTTTACGAGCAGTACTTC

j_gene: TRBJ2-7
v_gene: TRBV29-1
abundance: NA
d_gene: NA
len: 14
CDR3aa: CSVEDPATSYEQHF
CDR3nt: TGCAGCGTTGAAGATCCGGCTACTTCCTACGAGCAGCACTTC

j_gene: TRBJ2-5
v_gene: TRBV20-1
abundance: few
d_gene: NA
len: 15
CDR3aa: CSDSPIGRAQETQYF
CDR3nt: TGCAGCGATAGTCCCATCGGGCGTGCTCAAGAGACCCAGTACTTC

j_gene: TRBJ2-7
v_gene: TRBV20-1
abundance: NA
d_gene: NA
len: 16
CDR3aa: CSARTAINRVGYEQYF
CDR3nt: TGCAGTGCTAGAACCGCCATTAACAGGGTTGGTTACGAGCAGTACTTC

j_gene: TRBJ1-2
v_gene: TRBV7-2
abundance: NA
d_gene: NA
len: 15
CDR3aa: CASSLDPGTNYGYTF
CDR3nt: TGTGCCAGCAGCTTAGATCCGGGCACTAACTATGGCTACACCTTC

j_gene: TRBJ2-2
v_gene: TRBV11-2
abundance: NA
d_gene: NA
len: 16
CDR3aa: CASSATRTPGTGELFF
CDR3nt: TGTGCCAGCAGCGCAACTAGGACCCCGGGCACCGGGGAGCTGTTTTTT

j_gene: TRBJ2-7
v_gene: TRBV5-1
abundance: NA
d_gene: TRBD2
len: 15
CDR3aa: CASSATSGNSYEQYF
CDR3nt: TGCGCCAGCAGTGCGACTAGCGGGAACTCCTACGAGCAGTACTTC

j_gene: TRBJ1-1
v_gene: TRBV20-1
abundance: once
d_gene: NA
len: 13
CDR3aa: CSARAGVVTEAFF
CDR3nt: TGCAGTGCTAGAGCGGGGGTGGTCACTGAAGCTTTCTTT

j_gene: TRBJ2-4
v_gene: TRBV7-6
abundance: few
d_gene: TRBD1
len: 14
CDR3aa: CASSLAGGEDIQYF
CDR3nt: TGTGCCAGCAGCTTGGCAGGGGGCGAGGACATTCAGTACTTC

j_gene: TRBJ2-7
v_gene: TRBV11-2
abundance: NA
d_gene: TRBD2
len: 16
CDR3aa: CASSLGAAPGGYEQYF
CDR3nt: TGCGCCAGCAGCTTAGGGGCCGCTCCGGGAGGGTACGAGCAGTACTTC

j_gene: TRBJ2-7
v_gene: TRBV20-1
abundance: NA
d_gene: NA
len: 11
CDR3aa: CSARLVPEQYF
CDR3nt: TGCAGTGCTAGACTAGTTCCCGAGCAGTACTTC

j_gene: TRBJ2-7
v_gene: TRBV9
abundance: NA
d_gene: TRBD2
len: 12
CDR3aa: CASKAGANEQYF
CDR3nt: TGTGCCAGCAAGGCGGGAGCTAATGAGCAGTACTTC

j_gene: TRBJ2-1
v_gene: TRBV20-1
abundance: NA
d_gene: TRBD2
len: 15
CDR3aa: CSAPGLAGGWNEQFF
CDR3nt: TGCAGTGCTCCCGGACTAGCGGGGGGATGGAATGAGCAGTTCTTC

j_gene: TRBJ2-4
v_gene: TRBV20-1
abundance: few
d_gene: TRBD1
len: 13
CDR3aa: CSAVGQGPNIQYF
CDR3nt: TGCAGTGCTGTGGGACAGGGGCCAAACATTCAGTACTTC

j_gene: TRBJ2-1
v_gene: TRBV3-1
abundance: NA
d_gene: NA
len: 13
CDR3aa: CASSRRMDSEQFF
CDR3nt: TGTGCCAGCAGCCGCCGCATGGACAGTGAGCAGTTCTTC

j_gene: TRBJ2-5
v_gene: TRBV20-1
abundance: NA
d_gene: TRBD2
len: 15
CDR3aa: CSAMSPGLGVETQYF
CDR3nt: TGCAGTGCCATGTCGCCGGGACTAGGAGTAGAGACCCAGTACTTC

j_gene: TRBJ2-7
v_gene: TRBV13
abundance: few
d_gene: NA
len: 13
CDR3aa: CASSLYGTYEQYF
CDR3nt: TGTGCCAGCAGCTTATACGGGACCTACGAGCAGTACTTC

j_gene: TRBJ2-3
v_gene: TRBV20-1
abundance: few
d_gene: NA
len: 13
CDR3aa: CSAVAQGTDTQYF
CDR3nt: TGCAGTGCTGTCGCCCAGGGCACAGATACGCAGTATTTT